What follows are 11 T cell receptor beta chains derived from one specimen sequenced in a study of T cell repertoires in cytomegalovirus infection. Each CDR3 protein is one row after TCRdb ran MiXCR on the reads. This table has around 550,000 distinct CDR3 sequences, more than 20% appearing once. Sequencing used PBMCs. These TCRs come from a human donor in good health (CMV status not recorded). Some clones in this sample may be carry-over from other donors' samples.

Notes on this clonotype: At one end, the junction sequence differs from germline, possibly due to a read error. This chain joins TRBV7-8 and TRBJ2-7, with 9 bases aligning to TRBD2. The CDR3 runs 15 residues. Looked up from germline, CDR1 is SGHVS and CDR2 is FQNEAQ. The CDR3 bases are TGTGCCAGCAGCTTATTGGGCAGCGGGGGGTACGAGCGGTACTTC. Protein sequence: CASSLLGSGGYERYF.

A note on this clonotype: Since a much larger clone is just one base distant, this may be a read error. The V gene is TRBV14, the J gene TRBJ2-1; 8 bases align to TRBD2. The J segment lost 8 bases and the V segment lost 8 bases, leaving 14 bases of the junction unmatched. The CDR3 covers 15 residues. Germline CDR1 reads SGHDN; CDR2 reads FVKESK. The CDR3 DNA reads TGTGCCAGCGGCAACCCCGGACTAGCATCCGATGAGCAGTTCTTC. This sequence encodes CASGNPGLASDEQFF. Drawing the rest from reference TRBV14 and TRBJ2-1, the complete variable domain is EAGVTQFPSHSVIEKGQTVTLRCDPISGHDNLYWYRRVMGKEIKFLLHFVKESKQDESGMPNNRFLAERTGGTYSTLKVQPAELEDSGVYFCASGNPGLASDEQFFGPGTRLTVL.

This clonotype appeared a few times. The V and J genes are TRBV11-2 and TRBJ2-1; D is possibly TRBD1 or TRBD2 (6 bases each). Trimming removed 4 bases at V and 9 bases at J, with 19 bases between. Per the germline V gene, CDR1 is SGHAT and CDR2 is FQNNGV. The CDR3 consists of 15 residues. CDR3 protein: CASSWGAGPFGEQFF. The CDR3 nucleotides read TGTGCCAGCAGCTGGGGGGCCGGTCCGTTTGGTGAGCAGTTCTTC.

The table lists this clonotype with a few counts. The chain uses TRBV14 and TRBJ2-3, with D possibly TRBD2 on 5 matching bases. This CDR3 has 13 residues. V lost 0 bases to trimming and J lost 10 bases, with 11 bases between them. Germline V gene sequence: CDR1 SGHDN, CDR2 FVKESK. CDR3 in amino acids: CASSQDLGSAQYF. CDR3 bases: TGTGCCAGCAGCCAAGATTTGGGGAGTGCGCAGTATTTT.

This clonotype showed up many times. The chain has TRBV7-2 and TRBJ1-1; 8 bases map to TRBD1. The CDR3 has 13 amino acids. From germline, CDR1 is SGHTA and CDR2 FQGNSA. Germline trimming cut 1 base from V and 7 bases from J; bases unmatched to any gene: 2. The CDR3 reads CASSLVGTGEAFF. In DNA, the CDR3 is TGTGCCAGCAGCTTAGTAGGGACAGGTGAAGCTTTCTTT.

This chain connects TRBV4-3 to TRBJ2-2; D not certain. This CDR3 has 18 residues. CDR1 and CDR2 (germline): LGHNA, YSLEER. Trimming removed 0 bases at V and 1 base at J, with 15 bases between. The CDR3 coding sequence is TGCGCCAGCAGCCAAGATTCTAGGCCCCAACTGAACACCGGGGAGCTGTTTTTT. It encodes CASSQDSRPQLNTGELFF.

This chain links TRBV30 with TRBJ2-3; D perhaps matches TRBD2 (6 bases). The germline V gene encodes CDR1 GTSNPN and CDR2 SVGIG (reference sequence). This CDR3 has 15 amino acids. V was trimmed by 2 bases and J by 0 bases, leaving 12 bases between them. The CDR3 is CAWSLLGTSTDTQYF. The CDR3 nucleotides read TGTGCCTGGAGTCTCCTCGGGACTAGCACAGATACGCAGTATTTT.

V usage is TRBV19 and J usage is TRBJ2-7, with a tentative D call TRBD1 (5 bases). CDR3 length equals 14 residues. V lost 1 base to trimming and J lost 2 bases, with 9 bases between them. Germline V gives CDR1 LNHDA, CDR2 SQIVND (reference sequence). The CDR3 here is CASSIASRAYEQYF. In DNA form, the CDR3 reads TGTGCCAGTAGTATAGCCAGCAGGGCCTACGAGCAGTACTTC.

The chain joins TRBV28 to TRBJ1-5, with D possibly being TRBD1 (6 bases). This CDR3 comprises 17 residues. The ends were cut back, 5 bases at V and 2 bases at J, with 19 bases in the middle. Per the germline V gene, CDR1 is MDHEN and CDR2 is SYDVKM. CDR3 DNA sequence: TGTGCCAGCAGTCCCCTGTTGAAGGGGGTGGGCAATCAGCCCCAGCATTTT. Its translation is CASSPLLKGVGNQPQHF.

This clonotype was seen a handful of times. The chain is built from TRBV6-5 and TRBJ1-1; a weak D match, TRBD1 (5 bases). CDR1 MNHEY and CDR2 SVGAGI come from the germline V gene. The CDR3 totals 15 residues. V was cut by 2 bases and J by 0 bases, with 10 bases left in between. As DNA, the CDR3 is TGTGCCAGCAGTTACAGGGGACTCATGAACACTGAAGCTTTCTTT. It is translated as CASSYRGLMNTEAFF.

This clonotype was detected a few times. The chain has TRBV28 and TRBJ2-4, with D perhaps matching TRBD1 (5 bases). The CDR3 totals 15 residues. Looked up from germline, CDR1 is MDHEN and CDR2 is SYDVKM. Trimming pared 6 bases from V and 0 bases from J, leaving 12 bases between. In nucleotides, the CDR3 is TGTGCCAGCAGCACAGGTCAACTAGCCAAAAACATTCAGTACTTC. As protein: CASSTGQLAKNIQYF.